These 32 T cell receptor beta chains share one sample of origin, sequenced in a study of blood T cell repertoires in COVID-19. TCRdb keeps only in-frame clones here, not all; method: immunoSEQ multiplex PCR. The table includes 250,000 to 300,000 clones, about nine tenths detected once. Sequencing was carried out using peripheral blood. These receptors all stem from a man aged 45 to 65 with acute or convalescent COVID-19.

V gene TRBV7-8 combines with J gene TRBJ2-3; D not certain. Germline V gene lookup returns CDR1 SGHVS and CDR2 FQNEAQ. The V end was cut by 5 bases, the J end by 6 bases, with 12 bases between. The CDR3 spans 13 residues. The CDR3 DNA is TGTGCCAGCAGCCTCTCCCCAGGCGATACGCAGTATTTT. Protein sequence: CASSLSPGDTQYF.

This chain joins TRBV7-3 and TRBJ1-2; D call uncertain. CDR1 is SGHTA, CDR2 FQGTGA, per germline. Trimming pared 2 bases from V and 7 bases from J, leaving 17 bases between. The CDR3 length is 15 residues. DNA for the CDR3: TGTGCCAGCAGCTTAGGGCAGGTGCCTCACTCTGGCTACACCTTC. It translates to CASSLGQVPHSGYTF.

This sequence joins TRBV18 and TRBJ2-7, with 8 bases fitting TRBD2. The V gene end was trimmed by 0 bases and the J gene end by 6 bases; junction bases not matched to a gene: 7. The CDR3 loop spans 15 amino acids. Germline CDR1 reads KGHSH; CDR2 reads LQKENI. The CDR3 DNA sequence: TGTGCCAGCTCACCACCTCCGCGGGGGGATCCCGAGCAGTACTTC. Protein product: CASSPPPRGDPEQYF. Full variable domain (missing parts from reference TRBV18 and TRBJ2-7): NAGVMQNPRHLVRRRGQEARLRCSPMKGHSHVYWYRQLPEEGLKFMVYLQKENIIDESGMPKERFSAEFPKEGPSILRIQQVVRGDSAAYFCASSPPPRGDPEQYFGPGTRLTVT.

The chain links TRBV7-9 to TRBJ2-7; a weak D match, TRBD1 (5 bases). V was clipped by 2 bases and J by 3 bases, with 11 bases between them. This CDR3 comprises 14 residues. Germline CDR1 reads SEHNR; CDR2 reads FQNEAQ (reference sequence). The CDR3 is CASSLKGFIYEQYF. The CDR3 bases are TGTGCCAGCAGCTTAAAGGGGTTTATCTACGAGCAGTACTTC. Using reference TRBV7-9 and TRBJ2-7 for the parts outside the CDR3, the full variable domain is DTGVSQNPRHKITKRGQNVTFRCDPISEHNRLYWYRQTLGQGPEFLTYFQNEAQLEKSRLLSDRFSAERPKGSFSTLEIQRTEQGDSAMYLCASSLKGFIYEQYFGPGTRLTVT.

This rearrangement joins TRBV10-2 to TRBJ2-5; no definite D call. Between the trimmed V and J ends, which lost 6 bases and 5 bases, there was a span of 13 bases. This CDR3 region has 13 residues. Germline CDR1 reads WSHSY; CDR2 reads SAAADI. The CDR3 region has the DNA TGCGCCAGCAGGCAAGGTCAGGTGGAGACCCAGTACTTC. It codes for CASRQGQVETQYF.

The CDR3 here is CASSPTSGLYQETQYF. The CDR3 DNA reads as TGTGCCAGCAGCCCGACTAGCGGGCTGTACCAAGAGACCCAGTACTTC. This chain links TRBV11-1 with TRBJ2-5; 10 nucleotides line up with TRBD2. After removal of 5 bases from V and 0 bases from J, the junction contained 6 bases not matched to a gene. Germline values: CDR1 SGHAT, CDR2 FQDESV (reference sequence). The length of the CDR3 is 16 residues.

CDR3 in DNA: TGTGCCAGCAGTCCCGTTGGGGGGGCACAAGAGACCCAGTACTTC. This translates into CASSPVGGAQETQYF. This chain uses TRBV6-6 with TRBJ2-5; D is perhaps TRBD2 (7 bases). The CDR3 has 15 residues. Per germline, CDR1 MNHNY and CDR2 SVGAGI (reference sequence). V was clipped by 5 bases and J by 2 bases, with 15 bases between them.

The CDR3 sequence: CATSGKGLAGVEQYF. CDR3 DNA sequence: TGTGCCACCAGCGGAAAAGGACTAGCGGGGGTTGAGCAGTACTTC. The J gene is TRBJ2-7, the V gene TRBV15; 13 bases line up with TRBD2. CDR1 LNHNV and CDR2 YYDKDF come from the germline V gene (reference sequence). J lost 7 bases, V lost 5 bases, and 8 bases had no gene match. The CDR3 has 15 residues.

V gene TRBV19 combines with J gene TRBJ1-5; the D gene is possibly TRBD1 (6 bases). The CDR3 is made up of 14 amino acids. The germline V gene has CDR1 LNHDA and CDR2 SQIVND (reference sequence). The V end was cut by 10 bases, the J end by 0 bases, with 13 bases between. CDR3 protein: CATQGLRSNQPQHF. CDR3 nucleotides: TGTGCCACGCAGGGGTTACGTAGCAATCAGCCCCAGCATTTT.

V is TRBV13 and J is TRBJ2-5; TRBD2 matches at 7 bases. The ends lost 0 bases at V and 1 base at J; junction bases unmatched: 5. Germline V gives CDR1 PRHDT, CDR2 FYEKMQ (reference sequence). CDR3 length: 16 amino acids. This chain's CDR3 is CASSLGSGAFQETQYF. The DNA for the CDR3 is TGTGCCAGCAGCTTAGGGAGCGGGGCCTTCCAAGAGACCCAGTACTTC.

J is TRBJ2-2 and V is TRBV6-5; weak D call: TRBD1 (5 bases). V was shortened by 4 bases and J by 5 bases, with 11 bases between the two germline ends. The germline V gene encodes CDR1 MNHEY and CDR2 SVGAGI. The CDR3 spans 14 residues. DNA of the CDR3: TGTGCCAGCAGTTCCAGCAGGGTTACCGGGGAGCTGTTTTTT. Translated: CASSSSRVTGELFF.

The chain joins TRBV13 to TRBJ2-7; a weak D match, TRBD1 (5 bases). V dropped 5 bases and J dropped 3 bases, with 11 bases sitting between them. Germline V CDR1 and CDR2: PRHDT, FYEKMQ (reference sequence). The CDR3 runs 13 residues. CDR3 nucleotides: TGTGCCAGCAGCCCTGACAGATACTACGAGCAGTACTTC. Its protein is CASSPDRYYEQYF.

The chain recombines TRBV13 with TRBJ2-5, with 7 bases matching TRBD1. After removal of 4 bases from V and 2 bases from J, the junction contained 7 bases not matched to a gene. The CDR3 consists of 15 residues. The germline V gene has CDR1 PRHDT and CDR2 FYEKMQ (reference sequence). The CDR3 protein is CASSSNPGQQETQYF. CDR3 DNA: TGTGCCAGCAGCTCCAACCCGGGACAGCAAGAGACCCAGTACTTC.

The chain carries TRBV5-1 and TRBJ2-2; D gene unclear. The CDR3 contains 13 residues. V lost 0 bases and J lost 7, with 7 bases in between. Germline CDR1 reads SGHRS; CDR2 reads YFSETQ. CDR3 nucleotides: TGCGCCAGCAGCTTGGGAGCAGGCGGGGAGCTGTTTTTT. Encoded protein: CASSLGAGGELFF. Drawing the rest from reference TRBV5-1 and TRBJ2-2, the complete variable domain is KAGVTQTPRYLIKTRGQQVTLSCSPISGHRSVSWYQQTPGQGLQFLFEYFSETQRNKGNFPGRFSGRQFSNSRSEMNVSTLELGDSALYLCASSLGAGGELFFGEGSRLTVL.

V is TRBV6-1 and J is TRBJ1-1; D is ambiguous. CDR3 length: 14 residues. Germline lookup yields CDR1 MNHNS and CDR2 SASEGT. V lost 2 bases, J lost 4 bases, and 11 bases lay in between. Here the CDR3 reads CASSELTTVTEAFF. The CDR3 DNA is TGTGCCAGCAGTGAACTGACAACAGTCACTGAAGCTTTCTTT.

V is TRBV5-1 and J is TRBJ2-2; D uncertain. CDR1 SGHRS and CDR2 YFSETQ come from the germline V gene. The CDR3 has 13 amino acids. V dropped 0 bases and J dropped 12 bases, with 12 bases sitting between them. CDR3 in amino acids: CASSLAEEAQLFF. CDR3 in DNA: TGCGCCAGCAGCTTGGCCGAAGAAGCTCAGCTGTTTTTT.

This rearrangement joins TRBV19 to TRBJ1-2; TRBD1 is a possible D gene (5 bases). Trimming pared 1 base from V and 4 bases from J, leaving 10 bases between. Germline-derived CDR1 and CDR2 are LNHDA and SQIVND (reference sequence). This CDR3 has 14 residues. This CDR3 is CASSIGQRIYGYTF. CDR3 bases: TGTGCCAGTAGTATAGGACAGCGAATCTATGGCTACACCTTC.

V is TRBV7-2 and J is TRBJ1-2; 7 bases match TRBD1. Germline CDR1 reads SGHTA; CDR2 reads FQGNSA. The CDR3 runs 15 residues. V trimming: 5 bases; J trimming: 1 base; junction bases outside the gene matches: 7. The CDR3 loop reads CASSTGTANNYGYTF. CDR3 DNA sequence: TGTGCCAGCAGCACCGGGACAGCGAATAACTATGGCTACACCTTC.

The V gene is TRBV2, the J gene TRBJ2-1; 11 bases line up with TRBD2. Germline V gene sequence: CDR1 SNHLY, CDR2 FYNNEI. The V segment lost 5 bases and the J segment 4 bases; nucleotides outside the gene matches: 4. This CDR3 spans 15 amino acids. The CDR3 reads CASSPGTSGYNEQFF. The DNA for the CDR3 is TGTGCCAGCAGTCCCGGGACTAGCGGATACAATGAGCAGTTCTTC.

The chain couples TRBV24-1 to TRBJ1-1; D is perhaps TRBD1 (5 bases). Germline values: CDR1 KGHDR, CDR2 SFDVKD. Between the trimmed V and J ends, which lost 5 bases and 5 bases, there was a span of 11 bases. The CDR3 sequence is 13 residues long. The CDR3 protein is CATSAAGGTEAFF. CDR3 coding DNA: TGTGCCACCAGTGCCGCGGGGGGGACTGAAGCTTTCTTT.

The chain employs TRBV5-5 and TRBJ2-4, with 8 bases that match TRBD1. Trimming cost V 4 bases and J 6 bases; bases outside gene matches: 6. This CDR3 is 14 amino acids long. In germline, CDR1 is SGHKS, CDR2 YYEKEE (reference sequence). The CDR3 region is CASSTDRVGNIQYF. CDR3 nucleotide sequence: TGTGCCAGCAGCACGGACAGGGTGGGAAACATTCAGTACTTC. The full variable domain, in which reference TRBV5-5 and TRBJ2-4 provide the parts outside the CDR3, is DAGVTQSPTHLIKTRGQQVTLRCSPISGHKSVSWYQQVLGQGPQFIFQYYEKEERGRGNFPDRFSARQFPNYSSELNVNALLLGDSALYLCASSTDRVGNIQYFGAGTRLSVL.

The gene calls are TRBV7-8 and TRBJ2-2, with unresolved D. V was clipped by 0 bases and J by 2 bases, with 7 bases between them. This CDR3 has 15 residues. The germline CDR1 and CDR2 sequences are SGHVS and FQNEAQ. The CDR3 coding sequence is TGTGCCAGCAGCTTAGCGCGCTTCAACACCGGGGAGCTGTTTTTT. Amino acids: CASSLARFNTGELFF. The variable domain in full, with the rest retrieved from reference TRBV7-8 and TRBJ2-2, is GAGVSQSPRYKVAKRGQDVALRCDPISGHVSLFWYQQALGQGPEFLTYFQNEAQLDKSGLPSDRFFAERPEGSVSTLKIQRTQQEDSAVYLCASSLARFNTGELFFGEGSRLTVL.

This clone was picked up many times. CDR3 sequence reads: CASSPPGPNTEAFF. For the CDR3, the DNA is TGTGCCAGCAGCCCCCCCGGTCCGAACACTGAAGCTTTCTTT. The chain has TRBV7-9 and TRBJ1-1; the D is unclear. The CDR3 sequence is 14 residues long. V shed 5 bases and J shed 1 base, with 11 bases lying between them. Per the germline V gene, CDR1 is SEHNR and CDR2 is FQNEAQ (reference sequence).

The gene calls are TRBV7-9 and TRBJ1-5; possible D gene TRBD1, 5 bases. The length of the CDR3 is 15 residues. Germline assignment: CDR1 SEHNR and CDR2 FQNEAQ (reference sequence). Trimming pared 1 base from V and 2 bases from J, leaving 9 bases between. CDR3 in DNA: TGTGCCAGCAGCTTAGGGGGCGGGGGCAATCAGCCCCAGCATTTT. This gives the protein CASSLGGGGNQPQHF.

The chain links TRBV4-1 to TRBJ2-1, with 8 bases that match TRBD2. The V gene's germline CDR1 is MGHRA and CDR2 YSYEKL. The CDR3 consists of 17 residues. Trimming removed 1 base from V and 3 bases from J; junction bases left unmatched: 8. The CDR3 nucleotides are TGCGCCAGCAGCCAAGCGACCCTAAGCGGGGGCTACAATGAGCAGTTCTTC. Translated, it gives CASSQATLSGGYNEQFF.

The CDR3 spells CAISDSGQSNQPQHF. In DNA, the CDR3 is TGTGCCATCAGCGACTCGGGACAGAGTAATCAGCCCCAGCATTTT. This sequence joins TRBV10-3 and TRBJ1-5, with TRBD1 matching 7 bases. The germline gives CDR1 ENHRY, CDR2 SYGVKD. The CDR3 totals 15 residues. With V trimmed by 6 bases and J by 4 bases, 9 bases remained unmatched.

The chain recombines TRBV6-6 with TRBJ1-1; TRBD1 aligns across 10 bases. This CDR3 is built from 17 residues. The trim removed 5 bases at V and 0 bases at J, leaving 9 bases unmatched. Germline-derived CDR1 and CDR2 are MNHNY and SVGAGI (reference sequence). CDR3 sequence reads: CASSLAVTGGMNTEAFF. CDR3 in DNA: TGTGCCAGCAGTCTAGCCGTGACAGGGGGCATGAACACTGAAGCTTTCTTT.

This clone was recorded only once. This chain links TRBV25-1 with TRBJ2-1, with TRBD1 as a possible D gene (6 bases). CDR3 length: 14 amino acids. In germline, CDR1 is MGHDK, CDR2 SYGVNS. The V and J ends lost 6 bases and 0 bases respectively, with 9 bases between them. The CDR3 DNA sequence: TGTGCCAGCAGCAGAGGGGGCTCCTACAATGAGCAGTTCTTC. Protein sequence: CASSRGGSYNEQFF.

The chain combines TRBV18 with TRBJ1-1; D ambiguous. The germline CDR1 and CDR2 sequences are KGHSH and LQKENI. The CDR3 runs 14 residues. Trimming stripped 7 bases from V and 4 bases from J, with 16 bases between. The CDR3 here is CASFSTGVGTEAFF. In DNA form, the CDR3 reads TGTGCCAGCTTCTCGACCGGGGTGGGCACTGAAGCTTTCTTT.

The rearrangement links TRBV6-5 to TRBJ2-1; 7 bases match TRBD2. The CDR3 length is 15 residues. V shed 6 bases, J shed 0 bases, and the junction held 5 bases outside the gene matches. Looked up from germline, CDR1 is MNHEY and CDR2 is SVGAGI. Here the CDR3 reads CASSQRGSSYNEQFF. The CDR3 coding sequence is TGTGCCAGCAGCCAGCGGGGTAGCTCCTACAATGAGCAGTTCTTC.

The rearrangement uses TRBV9 and TRBJ2-1, with D possibly matching TRBD1 (6 bases). The CDR3 is 15 amino acids. Looked up from germline, CDR1 is SGDLS and CDR2 is YYNGEE. Trimming left V 4 bases short and J 1 base short, with 12 bases between. CDR3 amino acids: CASSSTGISYNEQFF. CDR3 in DNA: TGTGCCAGCAGCTCCACAGGGATTTCCTACAATGAGCAGTTCTTC.

The rearrangement uses TRBV29-1 and TRBJ1-3; maybe TRBD1 (6 bases). CDR1 is SQVTM and CDR2 is ANQGSEA in the germline V gene. The CDR3 extends over 13 amino acids. Trimming pared 5 bases from V and 9 bases from J, leaving 17 bases between. CDR3 sequence reads: CSVSGTRSGTIYF. The CDR3 nucleotides are TGCAGCGTTTCCGGGACACGCTCCGGCACCATATATTTT.